Listed below are T cell receptor beta chains from one sample, sequenced in a study of T cell responses to AZD1222 COVID-19 vaccine. Libraries were prepared by immunoSEQ multiplex PCR; TCRdb keeps only in-frame clonotypes and omits some of them. The sample lists 100,000 or so clones, roughly 84% occurring once. The sequenced sample was peripheral blood, obtained 28 days after the second AZD1222 dose. These receptor sequences come from an adult who received the AZD1222 COVID-19 vaccine. Each CDR3 is given with its conserved first and last residue. A D gene is named only where the DNA matches it firmly. Part of the rows lack a size; the others show once, few, many or a class for expanded clones.

CASSKKGVVGGVYTF,TGTGCCAGCAGCAAAAAGGGCGTTGTAGGGGGGGTCTACACCTTC,NA,NA,TRBJ1-2,TRBV21-1
CASSLDRMNTEAFF,TGTGCCAGCAGCTTAGACAGGATGAACACTGAAGCTTTCTTT,once,NA,TRBJ1-1,TRBV7-9
CASSPLPGGAWTEAFF,TGCGCCAGCAGCCCACTCCCGGGGGGGGCCTGGACTGAAGCTTTCTTT,few,NA,TRBJ1-1,TRBV4-1
CASSPPLRLAGGYNEQFF,TGTGCCAGCAGCCCTCCACTGAGACTAGCGGGAGGGTACAATGAGCAGTTCTTC,NA,TRBD2,TRBJ2-1,TRBV7-8
CASSHSKGFNEKLFF,TGCGCCAGCAGCCATTCGAAGGGATTTAATGAAAAACTGTTTTTT,NA,NA,TRBJ1-4,TRBV4-1
CASSPGQGIEKLFF,TGTGCCAGCAGCCCGGGACAGGGGATCGAAAAACTGTTTTTT,once,TRBD1,TRBJ1-4,TRBV7-9
CASSLGQGVLQGYTF,TGTGCCAGCAGCCTGGGACAGGGGGTTCTTCAAGGCTACACCTTC,NA,TRBD1,TRBJ1-2,TRBV11-2
CASSQEWYGGGSDTQYF,TGTGCCAGCAGCCAAGAGTGGTACGGCGGGGGGTCAGATACGCAGTATTTT,NA,TRBD2,TRBJ2-3,TRBV3-1/TRBV3-2
CATSRADVNGNTIYF,TGTGCCACCAGCAGGGCGGACGTAAATGGAAACACCATATATTTT,NA,NA,TRBJ1-3,TRBV15
CASSLDGSSGNTIYF,TGCGCCAGCAGCTTGGATGGCTCCTCTGGAAACACCATATATTTT,few,NA,TRBJ1-3,TRBV5-1
CASGSILTGNTIYF,TGTGCCAGCGGTTCAATCCTAACTGGAAACACCATATATTTT,NA,NA,TRBJ1-3,TRBV6-2/TRBV6-3
CASSFGQIGYGYTF,TGTGCCAGCAGTTTCGGACAGATCGGCTATGGCTACACCTTC,NA,NA,TRBJ1-2,TRBV6-5
CASSIAPLRRRGNYGYTF,TGTGCCAGTAGTATAGCTCCTTTACGAAGACGGGGTAACTATGGCTACACCTTC,once,NA,TRBJ1-2,TRBV19
CASSLDSYEQYF,TGTGCCAGCAGCTTGGACAGTTACGAGCAGTACTTC,NA,NA,TRBJ2-7,TRBV25-1
CASSRGTSGGPQPQYF,TGTGCCAGCAGTCGGGGGACTAGCGGGGGCCCCCAGCCGCAGTATTTT,NA,TRBD2,TRBJ2-3,TRBV6-2/TRBV6-3
CASSGGTVSGANVLTF,TGCGCCAGCAGTGGGGGGACAGTCTCTGGGGCCAACGTCCTGACTTTC,NA,TRBD1,TRBJ2-6,TRBV10-1
CASSMNAVDEQFF,TGTGCCAGTAGTATGAACGCCGTGGATGAGCAGTTCTTC,NA,NA,TRBJ2-1,TRBV19
CASSLAQGPSQPQHF,TGTGCCAGCAGCTTAGCGCAGGGTCCCAGTCAGCCCCAGCATTTT,few,NA,TRBJ1-5,TRBV7-8
CASSKLAESSYEQYF,TGTGCCAGTAGTAAACTAGCGGAAAGCTCCTACGAGCAGTACTTC,NA,TRBD2,TRBJ2-7,TRBV19
CASGLLLYNEQFF,TGTGCCTCGGGTCTCCTCTTATACAATGAGCAGTTCTTC,NA,NA,TRBJ2-1,TRBV7-2
CASRGTGGQAWRRNSPLHF,TGTGCCAGCAGGGGGACAGGGGGCCAGGCTTGGCGGCGTAATTCACCCCTCCACTTT,NA,TRBD1,TRBJ1-6,TRBV27
CAISGRQDSPLHF,TGTGCCATCAGTGGCCGACAAGATTCACCCCTCCACTTT,NA,NA,TRBJ1-6,TRBV10-3
CASSQDGTGGGNQPQHF,TGTGCCAGCAGCCAAGACGGGACAGGGGGCGGCAATCAGCCCCAGCATTTT,NA,TRBD1,TRBJ1-5,TRBV4-2
CASGTGQGATSNQPQHF,TGTGCCAGTGGGACCGGACAGGGAGCGACTAGCAATCAGCCCCAGCATTTT,NA,TRBD1,TRBJ1-5,TRBV19
CASRGGGTRDTQYF,TGTGCCAGCAGAGGAGGGGGGACCAGAGATACGCAGTATTTT,NA,NA,TRBJ2-3,TRBV6-5
CSSWTSTDYEQYF,TGCAGCTCCTGGACAAGCACGGACTACGAGCAGTACTTC,NA,NA,TRBJ2-7,TRBV29-1
CASSLGGAANNEQFF,TGTGCCAGCAGCTTAGGGGGGGCAGCTAACAATGAGCAGTTCTTC,NA,NA,TRBJ2-1,TRBV7-9
CASSSLLEQYF,TGTGCCAGCAGCTCCTTGCTCGAGCAGTACTTC,NA,NA,TRBJ2-7,TRBV6-2/TRBV6-3
CASSSGTSGRVLHEQYF,TGTGCCAGCAGCAGCGGGACTAGCGGGAGGGTATTGCACGAGCAGTACTTC,NA,TRBD2,TRBJ2-7,TRBV9
CASSLVSGVEKLFF,TGTGCCAGCAGCTTGGTCTCAGGGGTTGAAAAACTGTTTTTT,NA,NA,TRBJ1-4,TRBV5-5
CASSTQGGTYGYTF,TGTGCCAGCAGCACCCAGGGAGGTACCTATGGCTACACCTTC,NA,NA,TRBJ1-2,TRBV9
CASSKGGGAFNEKLFF,TGTGCCAGCAGCAAAGGGGGGGGCGCCTTCAATGAAAAACTGTTTTTT,once,NA,TRBJ1-4,TRBV27
CASSPTGGTEKLFF,TGTGCCAGCAGTCCCACAGGGGGTACTGAAAAACTGTTTTTT,NA,TRBD1,TRBJ1-4,TRBV28
CASSLVGDSTGSSGNTIYF,TGCGCCAGCAGCTTGGTGGGGGACTCAACAGGGAGCTCTGGAAACACCATATATTTT,NA,NA,TRBJ1-3,TRBV5-1
CATSDLLGQTYEQYF,TGTGCCACCAGTGATTTGTTGGGACAGACCTACGAGCAGTACTTC,NA,TRBD1,TRBJ2-7,TRBV24-1
CASSPTSGTTAYEQYF,TGTGCCAGCTCACCGACCTCCGGGACTACCGCCTACGAGCAGTACTTC,NA,TRBD2,TRBJ2-7,TRBV18
CASSLSGTNSWYF,TGTGCCAGCAGCCTATCCGGGACCAACTCGTGGTATTTT,NA,NA,TRBJ1-3,TRBV3-1/TRBV3-2
CSVYGTGAYEQYF,TGCAGCGTGTACGGGACAGGGGCCTACGAGCAGTACTTC,NA,TRBD1,TRBJ2-7,TRBV29-1
CASSLGTSLYNEQFF,TGCGCCAGCAGCTTGGGGACTAGCCTATACAATGAGCAGTTCTTC,NA,TRBD2,TRBJ2-1,TRBV5-1
CASSKGTANYGYTF,TGTGCCAGCAGCAAAGGGACAGCTAACTATGGCTACACCTTC,NA,TRBD1,TRBJ1-2,TRBV5-4
CASSQDSRRTDTQYF,TGTGCCAGCAGCCAAGATTCGAGACGCACAGATACGCAGTATTTT,NA,NA,TRBJ2-3,TRBV3-1/TRBV3-2
CASSYRPGNTIYF,TGTGCCAGCAGTTACAGGCCTGGAAACACCATATATTTT,NA,NA,TRBJ1-3,TRBV6-5
CASSPSGTGNYEQYF,TGTGCCAGCTCACCTTCGGGGACAGGGAACTACGAGCAGTACTTC,NA,TRBD1,TRBJ2-7,TRBV18
CASSPGGGPYGYTF,TGTGCCAGCAGCCCCGGGGGGGGCCCCTATGGCTACACCTTC,NA,NA,TRBJ1-2,TRBV7-3
CASSERAGGFHTGELFF,TGTGCCAGCAGTGAGCGAGCGGGGGGGTTCCACACCGGGGAGCTGTTTTTT,NA,TRBD2,TRBJ2-2,TRBV6-1
CASSSIAGGTGLYGYTF,TGTGCCAGTAGTTCCATAGCAGGCGGGACAGGCCTCTATGGCTACACCTTC,NA,TRBD1,TRBJ1-2,TRBV19
CAISDLGTAGNTIYF,TGTGCCATCAGTGACCTAGGGACAGCTGGAAACACCATATATTTT,NA,TRBD1,TRBJ1-3,TRBV10-3
CASSYGQDYEQYF,TGTGCCAGCAGCTATGGACAAGACTACGAGCAGTACTTC,NA,NA,TRBJ2-7,TRBV28
CASSTFNTGELFF,TGTGCCAGCAGCACTTTCAACACCGGGGAGCTGTTTTTT,NA,NA,TRBJ2-2,TRBV6-5
CASSLATGTALNTEAFF,TGCGCCAGCAGCTTGGCCACCGGGACAGCCCTGAACACTGAAGCTTTCTTT,NA,TRBD1,TRBJ1-1,TRBV5-1
CASSPSDGRSTDTQYF,TGTGCCAGCAGCCCAAGTGACGGAAGAAGCACAGATACGCAGTATTTT,NA,NA,TRBJ2-3,TRBV14
CASSLVAAATANYGYTF,TGTGCCAGCAGCTTAGTAGCGGCAGCGACTGCTAACTATGGCTACACCTTC,NA,NA,TRBJ1-2,TRBV7-2
CASSRGTGGVDTQYF,TGTGCCAGCAGCCGTGGGACAGGGGGTGTGGATACGCAGTATTTT,NA,TRBD1,TRBJ2-3,TRBV27